The 6 T cell receptor beta chains below come from one sample, sequenced in a study of OX40 agonist ivuxolimab in advanced cancers. The library was generated by the immunoSEQ multiplex PCR assay. The clones in this table, taken by TCRdb from immuneACCESS, are in-frame only. Not every clone is retained; where verified, under half of the shortfall comes from an unresolved V gene, and the cause of the rest is unknown. This sample gives fewer than 85,000 clones in total; about 88% of them show up just once. 0.72% of the sample is held by the ten biggest clonotypes. The source was CD4+ or CD8+ T cells sorted from blood, collected in a trial of the OX40 agonist ivuxolimab. These TCRs come from an adult with an advanced solid tumor such as melanoma, head and neck, liver or kidney cancer.

This rearrangement joins TRBV6-6 to TRBJ2-6; TRBD2 might be the D (5 bases). This CDR3 is built from 16 residues. Germline V lookup: CDR1 MNHNY, CDR2 SVGAGI (reference sequence). V lost 7 bases and J 0 bases, leaving 13 bases between the germline ends. The CDR3 DNA reads as TGTGCCAGCACTCGGACTGAAAGCTCTGGGGCCAACGTCCTGACTTTC. Protein: CASTRTESSGANVLTF.

The CDR3 here is CASSLSGQPNYGYTF. The CDR3 DNA sequence: TGTGCCAGCAGTTTATCAGGACAGCCTAACTATGGCTACACCTTC. The chain uses TRBV28 and TRBJ1-2, with D perhaps matching TRBD1 (6 bases). Germline V gene lookup returns CDR1 MDHEN and CDR2 SYDVKM. The CDR3 spans 15 residues. Trimming shortened V by 1 base and J by 0 bases, and 9 bases separated the two germline ends.

For the CDR3, the DNA is TGTGCCAGCAGCTTACTCAATCGAGGGACGAGAGGAAACACCATATATTTT. Protein sequence: CASSLLNRGTRGNTIYF. This chain uses TRBV7-9 with TRBJ1-3; D may be TRBD1 (5 bases). Germline V CDR1 and CDR2: SEHNR, FQNEAQ (reference sequence). V was trimmed by 2 bases and J by 4 bases, leaving 18 bases between them. The CDR3 contains 17 residues.

This chain connects TRBV23-1 to TRBJ2-7; D gene uncertain. TRBV23-1 is an ORF, and what it does is uncertain. The V end lost 2 bases, the J end lost 0 bases, and 5 bases lay between the germline ends. The CDR3 extends over 13 amino acids. CDR3 sequence: CASSQPYSYEQYF. CDR3 bases: TGCGCCAGCAGTCAACCCTACTCCTACGAGCAGTACTTC.

The CDR3 spells CASSIEYRYGYTF. The CDR3 nucleotides read TGTGCCAGTAGTATAGAATACAGATATGGCTACACCTTC. This chain joins TRBV19 and TRBJ1-2; no clear D gene. V was shortened by 0 bases and J by 5 bases, with 7 bases between the two germline ends. The CDR3 runs 13 residues. The germline V gene has CDR1 LNHDA and CDR2 SQIVND (reference sequence).

This clone was counted only a few times. V is TRBV4-1 and J is TRBJ2-7, with D hard to call. Per the germline V gene, CDR1 is MGHRA and CDR2 is YSYEKL. This CDR3 contains 15 residues. Trimming took 1 base from V and 3 from J, leaving 13 bases between them. The CDR3 here is CASSQGNKKFYEQYF. The CDR3 DNA is TGCGCCAGCAGCCAAGGGAACAAGAAATTCTACGAGCAGTACTTC.